This TCR beta chain was profiled in a study of T cell responses to AZD1222 COVID-19 vaccine. The germline V gene encodes CDR1 SGHTS and CDR2 YDEGEE. V was pared by 1 base and J by 4 bases, with 4 bases of the junction left unmatched. The CDR3 extends over 15 amino acids. Assay: immunoSEQ multiplex PCR; the TCRdb copy retains only in-frame clones and omits some. Among roughly 160,000 clones listed, 91% were seen once. This rearrangement joins TRBV5-8 to TRBJ1-4, with 7 bases fitting TRBD1. The sequence was obtained from an adult in good health. The specimen comprised peripheral blood, sampled on day 0 of AZD1222 vaccination. The CDR3 DNA reads TGTGCCAGCAGCTTGTACGGGACAGTTAATGAAAAACTGTTTTTT. Amino acids: CASSLYGTVNEKLFF.